Following are 30 T cell receptor beta chains from one sample sequenced in a study of cytomegalovirus exposure and HLA in healthy donors. PCR primers comprised 60 Vbeta and 13 Jbeta primers. The protocol was immunoSEQ multiplex PCR, while the TCRdb copy is restricted to in-frame clones and leaves out a portion. The table includes under 150,000 clones, around 76% detected once. Sequenced input: PBMCs. The receptors stem from a man younger than 30 in good health and CMV-seronegative.

The V call is TRBV28, the J call TRBJ1-4, with 9 positions matching TRBD1. CDR3 length: 14 residues. Unmatched junction bases numbered 2, after V lost 3 bases and J lost 6 bases. Germline assignment: CDR1 MDHEN and CDR2 SYDVKM. The CDR3 protein is CASSLGQGDEKLFF. CDR3 DNA: TGTGCCAGCAGTTTGGGACAGGGCGATGAAAAACTGTTTTTT.

This clone has only a few counts. The chain joins TRBV2 to TRBJ1-1; no clear D gene. V lost 5 bases and J lost 6, with 13 bases in between. The CDR3 spans 13 residues. CDR1 and CDR2 from the germline V gene are SNHLY and FYNNEI. The DNA for the CDR3 is TGTGCCAGCAGTACTCCGGGTCGCGCTGAAGCTTTCTTT. Protein sequence: CASSTPGRAEAFF. The full variable domain, completed using reference TRBV2 and TRBJ1-1, is EPEVTQTPSHQVTQMGQEVILRCVPISNHLYFYWYRQILGQKVEFLVSFYNNEISEKSEIFDDQFSVERPDGSNFTLKIRSTKLEDSAMYFCASSTPGRAEAFFGQGTRLTVV.

This chain connects TRBV6-5 to TRBJ2-5, with TRBD1 as a possible D gene (5 bases). CDR1 is MNHEY and CDR2 is SVGAGI in the germline V gene. The CDR3 spans 15 residues. The V and J ends lost 5 bases and 1 base respectively, with 14 bases between them. As DNA, the CDR3 is TGTGCCAGCAGTCGAGTAACAGGAGCCCAAGAGACCCAGTACTTC. This sequence encodes CASSRVTGAQETQYF.

The chain has TRBV11-2 and TRBJ2-7, with D possibly being TRBD2 (6 bases). The ends were cut back, 1 base at V and 2 bases at J, with 15 bases in the middle. This CDR3 is built from 16 residues. Germline V gives CDR1 SGHAT, CDR2 FQNNGV. CDR3 residues: CASSLGARLGTYEQYF. The CDR3 DNA reads as TGTGCCAGCAGCTTAGGGGCCCGACTAGGGACCTACGAGCAGTACTTC.

The J gene is TRBJ1-2, the V gene TRBV6-4; weak D call: TRBD1 (5 bases). The CDR3 runs 13 residues. The germline V gene encodes CDR1 MRHNA and CDR2 SNTAGT. V lost 0 bases to trimming and J lost 8 bases, with 10 bases between them. The CDR3 sequence is CASSDSPGNGYTF. CDR3 nucleotides: TGTGCCAGCAGTGACTCGCCAGGGAACGGCTACACCTTC.

The chain links TRBV30 to TRBJ1-5; D ambiguous. CDR1 and CDR2 from the germline V gene are GTSNPN and SVGIG (reference sequence). Deletions cut 2 bases from V and 4 bases from J, with 9 bases between. CDR3 length equals 13 residues. CDR3 sequence: CAWSYQINQPQHF. The CDR3 nucleotides are TGTGCCTGGAGTTACCAGATTAATCAGCCCCAGCATTTT.

The rearrangement joins TRBV18 to TRBJ2-5; D might be TRBD1 (6 bases). The assigned J gene may be wrong: the sequence end matches TRBJ2-7 better. This CDR3 spans 17 amino acids. The germline gives CDR1 KGHSH, CDR2 LQKENI. The CDR3 reads CASSPSEKGTNSYEQYF. Here the CDR3 DNA reads TGTGCCAGCTCACCGTCGGAGAAGGGGACAAACTCCTACGAGCAGTACTTC.

The rearrangement links TRBV10-3 to TRBJ2-6; no firm D call. From germline, CDR1 is ENHRY and CDR2 SYGVKD. The CDR3 sequence is 17 residues long. Trimming took off 8 bases at V and 0 bases at J, with 17 bases between the two ends. CDR3 sequence reads: CAIGTVPLSSGANVLTF. CDR3 sequence (DNA): TGTGCCATCGGCACAGTACCCCTAAGCTCTGGGGCCAACGTCCTGACTTTC.

V is TRBV6-1 and J is TRBJ1-2; 8 positions match TRBD1. There are 14 residues in the CDR3. Germline CDR1 MNHNS, CDR2 SASEGT. Trimming took 3 bases from V and 8 from J; bases not matched to a gene: 8. Here the CDR3 reads CASSEGTGPEGYTF. The DNA for the CDR3 is TGTGCCAGCAGTGAGGGGACAGGCCCCGAGGGCTACACCTTC.

This chain uses TRBV5-1 with TRBJ2-3; TRBD2 matches at 8 bases. J gave up 5 bases and V 5 bases, and 7 bases lay outside the gene matches. The germline gives CDR1 SGHRS, CDR2 YFSETQ. This CDR3 has 14 residues. The CDR3 is CASRNSGMGDTQYF. Here the CDR3 DNA reads TGCGCCAGCAGGAATAGCGGGATGGGAGATACGCAGTATTTT.

The chain combines TRBV18 with TRBJ2-3, with 7 positions matching TRBD1. The CDR3 consists of 14 residues. Germline CDR1 reads KGHSH; CDR2 reads LQKENI. Trimming cost V 3 bases and J 2 bases; bases outside gene matches: 2. CDR3 sequence (DNA): TGTGCCAGCTCACCGGGACAGACCACAGATACGCAGTATTTT. It encodes CASSPGQTTDTQYF.

CDR3 nucleotides: TGTGCCAGCAGCCAAGATTTAGTACCTCCTCTCAATGAGCAGTTCTTC. It translates to CASSQDLVPPLNEQFF. The chain links TRBV4-2 to TRBJ2-1; no clear D. Trimming pared 0 bases from V and 6 bases from J, leaving 15 bases between. Germline V gives CDR1 LGHNA, CDR2 YNFKEQ. The CDR3 covers 16 residues.

In this sample, this clone turned up a few times. This rearrangement joins TRBV18 to TRBJ1-6; 9 bases agree with TRBD1. V lost 0 bases to trimming and J lost 5 bases; unmatched junction nucleotides: 2. The CDR3 sequence is 16 residues long. Germline CDR1 is KGHSH and CDR2 is LQKENI. CDR3 bases: TGTGCCAGCTCACCACCCGGGACAGGGCATAATTCACCCCTCCACTTT. It specifies CASSPPGTGHNSPLHF.

The V and J genes are TRBV5-4 and TRBJ2-3; 9 nucleotides agree with TRBD2. After removal of 2 bases from V and 4 bases from J, the junction contained 5 bases not matched to a gene. Germline V gene sequence: CDR1 SGHNT, CDR2 YYREEE (reference sequence). This CDR3 comprises 15 residues. The CDR3 is CASSFGGRAPDTQYF. The CDR3 region has the DNA TGTGCCAGCAGCTTCGGCGGGAGGGCACCAGATACGCAGTATTTT.

V and J are TRBV7-2 and TRBJ2-2; D may be TRBD2 (5 bases). The CDR3 loop spans 16 amino acids. V lost 5 bases to trimming and J lost 4 bases, with 17 bases between them. Germline assignment: CDR1 SGHTA and CDR2 FQGNSA. The CDR3 sequence is CASSTLGRVPTGELFF. CDR3 DNA: TGTGCCAGCAGCACCCTAGGGCGGGTCCCCACCGGGGAGCTGTTTTTT.

This clone was seen only a few times. The chain carries TRBV11-2 and TRBJ2-1, with D possibly matching TRBD2 (7 bases). V gave up 6 bases and J gave up 6 bases, with 18 bases separating them. The CDR3 is 15 amino acids. Germline CDR1 is SGHAT and CDR2 is FQNNGV. The CDR3 bases are TGTGCCAGCAGAGCCCCCTGGAGGGGGGGCAATGAGCAGTTCTTC. Translated, it gives CASRAPWRGGNEQFF.

The chain has TRBV7-3 and TRBJ2-3; TRBD1 aligns across 9 bases. After removal of 5 bases from V and 2 bases from J, the junction contained 8 bases not matched to a gene. Germline V gives CDR1 SGHTA, CDR2 FQGTGA. The CDR3 covers 16 residues. Here the CDR3 reads CASSARTGATTDTQYF. DNA for the CDR3: TGTGCCAGCAGCGCCCGGACAGGGGCGACCACAGATACGCAGTATTTT.

The chain links TRBV5-1 to TRBJ2-7; D remains unclear. The CDR3 has 14 amino acids. Germline V CDR1 and CDR2: SGHRS, YFSETQ. V gave up 4 bases and J gave up 4 bases, with 15 bases separating them. Written as DNA, the CDR3 is TGCGCCAGCAGCCCGTTGGAGAGATTATACGAGCAGTACTTC. Protein sequence: CASSPLERLYEQYF. Using reference TRBV5-1 and TRBJ2-7 for the parts outside the CDR3, the full variable domain is KAGVTQTPRYLIKTRGQQVTLSCSPISGHRSVSWYQQTPGQGLQFLFEYFSETQRNKGNFPGRFSGRQFSNSRSEMNVSTLELGDSALYLCASSPLERLYEQYFGPGTRLTVT.

The chain joins TRBV4-1 to TRBJ2-7, with TRBD1 matching 10 bases. The CDR3 contains 15 residues. V lost 3 bases and J lost 5; bases outside the gene matches: 7. Per the germline V gene, CDR1 is MGHRA and CDR2 is YSYEKL. CDR3 sequence reads: CASSHPGTGENEQYF. The CDR3 bases are TGCGCCAGCAGCCACCCCGGGACAGGGGAGAACGAGCAGTACTTC.

The chain recombines TRBV2 with TRBJ1-3; a possible D gene is TRBD1 (5 bases). The germline V gene encodes CDR1 SNHLY and CDR2 FYNNEI. The CDR3 consists of 15 residues. V lost 8 bases and J 0 bases, leaving 14 bases between the germline ends. CDR3 in DNA: TGTGCCAGCCCAGGGACTCCGAACTCTGGAAACACCATATATTTT. Amino acids: CASPGTPNSGNTIYF.

The CDR3 DNA follows: TGTGCCAGCAGTTTCGGGGACAGGGGGCTCGCGAACACTGAAGCTTTCTTT. This codes for CASSFGDRGLANTEAFF. V usage is TRBV28 and J usage is TRBJ1-1; 12 bases are shared with TRBD1. The CDR3 consists of 17 residues. CDR1 and CDR2 from the germline V gene are MDHEN and SYDVKM. J gave up 1 base and V 3 bases, and 6 bases lay outside the gene matches.

The chain joins TRBV7-2 to TRBJ2-6; 7 nucleotides align to TRBD2. Trimming at V came to 1 base and at J to 4 bases, leaving 13 bases not matched to a gene. This CDR3 region has 19 residues. The germline CDR1 and CDR2 sequences are SGHTA and FQGNSA. CDR3 sequence: CASSLGWGGGRDGANVLTF. For the CDR3, the DNA is TGTGCCAGCAGCTTAGGTTGGGGGGGTGGACGGGACGGGGCCAACGTCCTGACTTTC.

The V call is TRBV6-1, the J call TRBJ1-6, with D unclear. The V end was cut by 1 base, the J end by 5 bases, with 12 bases between. There are 16 residues in the CDR3. Looked up from germline, CDR1 is MNHNS and CDR2 is SASEGT. The CDR3 sequence is CASSEDLRPDNSPLHF. CDR3 nucleotide sequence: TGTGCCAGCAGTGAAGATCTCAGGCCAGATAATTCACCCCTCCACTTT.

The rearrangement uses TRBV7-8 and TRBJ2-1, with 13 bases that match TRBD2. The CDR3 runs to 16 residues. The V and J ends lost 4 bases and 4 bases, in that order; junction bases with no gene match: 4. From germline, CDR1 is SGHVS and CDR2 FQNEAQ. The CDR3 DNA is TGTGCCAGCAGCTCATCGGGACTAGCGGGGTACAATGAGCAGTTCTTC. It encodes CASSSSGLAGYNEQFF.

The rearrangement links TRBV7-9 to TRBJ2-2, with a possible D match to TRBD1 (6 bases). CDR1 SEHNR and CDR2 FQNEAQ come from the germline V gene (reference sequence). Trimming cost V 3 bases and J 5 bases, with 10 bases left between them. The CDR3 is made up of 14 amino acids. The CDR3 reads CASSLDRSTGELFF. The CDR3 DNA follows: TGTGCCAGCAGCTTGGACAGATCGACCGGGGAGCTGTTTTTT. The full variable domain, its missing parts supplied by reference TRBV7-9 and TRBJ2-2, is DTGVSQNPRHKITKRGQNVTFRCDPISEHNRLYWYRQTLGQGPEFLTYFQNEAQLEKSRLLSDRFSAERPKGSFSTLEIQRTEQGDSAMYLCASSLDRSTGELFFGEGSRLTVL.

The V call is TRBV7-3, the J call TRBJ2-3, with TRBD2 matching over 12 bases. In germline, CDR1 is SGHTA, CDR2 FQGTGA. This CDR3 is 16 amino acids long. Unmatched junction bases numbered 4, after V lost 4 bases and J lost 2 bases. CDR3 loop: CASSSTSGGNTDTQYF. CDR3 DNA: TGTGCCAGCAGCTCGACTAGCGGGGGAAACACAGATACGCAGTATTTT. Together with reference TRBV7-3 and TRBJ2-3, the CDR3 gives the full variable domain: GAGVSQTPSNKVTEKGKYVELRCDPISGHTALYWYRQSLGQGPEFLIYFQGTGAADDSGLPNDRFFAVRPEGSVSTLKIQRTERGDSAVYLCASSSTSGGNTDTQYFGPGTRLTVL.

This clone was detected only once. This chain connects TRBV2 to TRBJ1-1; a weak D match, TRBD1 (5 bases). Germline V gives CDR1 SNHLY, CDR2 FYNNEI. CDR3 length equals 14 residues. V was pared by 5 bases and J by 2 bases, with 12 bases between. This CDR3 reads CASSLDSQNTEAFF. CDR3 in DNA: TGTGCCAGCAGTTTAGACAGCCAAAACACTGAAGCTTTCTTT.

V and J are TRBV18 and TRBJ2-7, with 7 bases identical to TRBD2. The CDR3 loop spans 14 amino acids. V lost 5 bases to trimming and J lost 5 bases; unmatched junction nucleotides: 9. Germline CDR1 and CDR2: KGHSH and LQKENI. The CDR3 DNA follows: TGTGCCAGCTCAATGGGGGGGGTCCTAAACGAGCAGTACTTC. As protein: CASSMGGVLNEQYF.

The chain recombines TRBV10-2 with TRBJ2-7; possibly TRBD2 for D (5 bases). Germline V CDR1 and CDR2: WSHSY, SAAADI. Between the trimmed V and J ends, which lost 6 bases and 2 bases, there was a span of 17 bases. The CDR3 length is 15 residues. CDR3 bases: TGCGCCAGCAGAGAACAGCTTCTCGGGACCTACGAGCAGTACTTC. This gives the protein CASREQLLGTYEQYF.

V and J are TRBV5-8 and TRBJ1-1; 8 nucleotides match TRBD1. V lost 4 bases to trimming and J lost 4 bases; unmatched junction nucleotides: 12. The germline V gene has CDR1 SGHTS and CDR2 YDEGEE. The CDR3 extends over 16 amino acids. The CDR3 bases are TGTGCCAGCAGCCACCCCAGGGGGCGTTTGGTCACTGAAGCTTTCTTT. Translation gives CASSHPRGRLVTEAFF.